This T cell receptor (beta chain) was retrieved from a study of tumor-infiltrating lymphocytes in primary liver carcinoma. On the study more broadly: Tumor stage was T1-T3 N0M0, and tumor size was 4.2 to 10 cm across.

CDR3 length: 12 residues. Germline CDR1 is LGHNA and CDR2 is YNFKEQ. As regards this clonotype: The antigen remains undetermined. A read error may produce the germline difference seen at one junction end.

Study results and limitations: Blood had a significantly lower top-250-clone fraction than tumors did (p = 0.039).

Both RNA and DNA were isolated together from around 20-30 mg of bulk tissue that had not been sorted. Synthesis of TCR beta cDNA was carried out from 500 ng total RNA with a constant-region primer. A slightly modified ARM-PCR protocol with three nested multiplex PCR rounds produced these TCR beta libraries. TRBV1-TRBV30 forward and Cbeta reverse primers drove the first two roughly 10-cycle rounds. MiXCR was run by TCRdb on the multiplex PCR reads, yielding one entry per CDR3 protein. The sample records more than 75,000 distinct CDR3 sequences, approximately 70% being singletons. This TCR was recovered from a man in his forties or fifties with primary liver carcinoma and hepatitis B virus infection. The gene calls are TRBV4-2 and TRBJ2-7; either TRBD1 or TRBD2 may supply D (5 bases each). Source material: liver tumor tissue from sampling region 1. Subset reported: tumor region T1, superior pole. CDR3 protein: CASGQRGDEQYF. CDR3 nucleotide sequence: TGTGCCAGCGGCCAGAGAGGGGACGAGCAGTACTTC.